These 21 T cell receptor beta chains were sequenced from one sample in a study of blood T cell repertoires in COVID-19. The method was immunoSEQ multiplex PCR; TCRdb's version includes in-frame clones alone and lacks a portion of them. This repertoire shows 180,000 or so clones, about 81% found once; its top ten account for around 11%. Sequencing used peripheral blood. These TCRs come from a woman aged 80 or over with COVID-19, enrolled during active disease.

This rearrangement joins TRBV5-6 to TRBJ2-7; no clear D gene. The CDR3 has 16 amino acids. Germline V lookup: CDR1 SGHDT, CDR2 YYEEEE. Trimming left V 0 bases short and J 1 base short, with 14 bases between. CDR3 DNA: TGTGCCAGCAGCTTGGTTGTGGGCACACCTTCCTACGAGCAGTACTTC. Protein: CASSLVVGTPSYEQYF.

This clone was detected a few times. This chain uses TRBV9 with TRBJ1-6, with TRBD1 matching 8 bases. The germline V gene encodes CDR1 SGDLS and CDR2 YYNGEE. Germline trimming cut 0 bases from V and 8 bases from J; bases unmatched to any gene: 4. This CDR3 contains 15 residues. The CDR3 coding sequence is TGTGCCAGCAGCGTAGTGGCAGGGGGCGATTCACCCCTCCACTTT. This translates into CASSVVAGGDSPLHF.

V usage is TRBV6-4 and J usage is TRBJ2-2; 10 nucleotides line up with TRBD1. CDR3 length: 17 amino acids. The V and J ends lost 3 bases and 5 bases, in that order; junction bases with no gene match: 9. Germline V gene data show CDR1 as MRHNA and CDR2 as SNTAGT. The CDR3 loop is CASSEIPDRGDTGELFF. The CDR3 DNA follows: TGTGCCAGCAGTGAAATTCCGGACAGGGGGGATACCGGGGAGCTGTTTTTT.

As concerns this clone: This same CDR3 is encoded by further DNA sequences in the sample. This sequence joins TRBV7-2 and TRBJ2-7, with 9 bases identical to TRBD1. CDR3 length: 15 residues. Germline loops: CDR1 SGHTA, CDR2 FQGNSA. The junction had 7 bases not matched to a gene; V was cut back by 5 bases and J by 2 bases. The CDR3 DNA sequence: TGTGCCAGCAGCCTCGTGGGACAGGGAGCCTACGAGCAGTACTTC. Its protein product is CASSLVGQGAYEQYF.

The sample holds a few counts of this clone. The chain links TRBV9 to TRBJ2-1; 8 nucleotides agree with TRBD2. The junction had 7 bases not matched to a gene; V was cut back by 3 bases and J by 2 bases. The V gene's germline CDR1 is SGDLS and CDR2 YYNGEE. This CDR3 has 16 residues. CDR3 loop: CASSERPGLAYNEQFF. In DNA form, the CDR3 reads TGTGCCAGCAGCGAACGACCGGGACTAGCCTACAATGAGCAGTTCTTC.

The V gene is TRBV7-2, the J gene TRBJ2-3, with 12 bases that match TRBD2. The germline gives CDR1 SGHTA, CDR2 FQGNSA. The ends lost 1 base at V and 4 bases at J; junction bases unmatched: 6. The CDR3 sequence is 17 residues long. CDR3 sequence (DNA): TGTGCCAGCAGCTTAGACTCTAGCGGGGGGGTTCCAGATACGCAGTATTTT. As protein: CASSLDSSGGVPDTQYF.

This clone was detected only once. This chain uses TRBV7-3 with TRBJ1-1, with 10 bases that match TRBD1. This CDR3 is built from 13 residues. Germline CDR1 reads SGHTA; CDR2 reads FQGTGA. J was trimmed by 14 bases and V by 5 bases; bases with no gene match: 11. This chain's CDR3 is CASSVDRGRKCFF. CDR3 coding DNA: TGTGCCAGCAGCGTTGACAGGGGGCGTAAGTGCTTCTTT. The complete variable domain, with remaining parts taken from reference TRBV7-3 and TRBJ1-1, reads GAGVSQTPSNKVTEKGKYVELRCDPISGHTALYWYRQSLGQGPEFLIYFQGTGAADDSGLPNDRFFAVRPEGSVSTLKIQRTERGDSAVYLCASSVDRGRKCFFGQGTRLTVV.

This sequence joins TRBV5-6 and TRBJ1-1; D is undetermined. Trimming stripped 0 bases from V and 0 bases from J, with 12 bases between. Germline V gene data show CDR1 as SGHDT and CDR2 as YYEEEE. This CDR3 spans 16 amino acids. This CDR3 reads CASSLAIREMNTEAFF. CDR3 in DNA: TGTGCCAGCAGCTTGGCCATACGGGAGATGAACACTGAAGCTTTCTTT.

A note on this clone: A read error is possible here, since a much larger clone lies one base away. J is TRBJ2-2 and V is TRBV7-9; D is undetermined. This CDR3 has 13 amino acids. Trimming took 2 bases from V and 5 from J, leaving 6 bases between them. Germline assignment: CDR1 SEHNR and CDR2 FQNEAQ (reference sequence). The CDR3 coding sequence is TGTGCCAGCAGCTTATGGCGGACCGGGGAGCTGTTTTTT. It specifies CASSLWRTGELFF.

The chain joins TRBV7-6 to TRBJ2-1; 8 positions match TRBD2. This CDR3 has 21 amino acids. Germline trimming cut 0 bases from V and 5 bases from J; bases unmatched to any gene: 21. The germline gives CDR1 SGHVS, CDR2 FNYEAQ. CDR3 residues: CASSLAISGMGRLSRHNEQFF. As DNA, the CDR3 is TGTGCCAGCAGCTTAGCGATTAGCGGGATGGGGCGGTTGTCAAGGCACAATGAGCAGTTCTTC.

CDR3 DNA: TGTGCCAGCAGCCCGACAGCGGGCTATGGCTACACCTTC. Protein sequence: CASSPTAGYGYTF. V is TRBV11-2 and J is TRBJ1-2; TRBD1 might be the D (5 bases). Germline V gene sequence: CDR1 SGHAT, CDR2 FQNNGV. V was pared by 5 bases and J by 4 bases, with 11 bases between. The CDR3 is 13 residues long.

This clone was seen a few times. V usage is TRBV6-5 and J usage is TRBJ1-3, with D perhaps matching TRBD1 (6 bases). This CDR3 is 16 amino acids long. The germline V gene encodes CDR1 MNHEY and CDR2 SVGAGI. The V and J ends lost 3 bases and 2 bases respectively, with 14 bases between them. The CDR3 reads CASSYEGGTTGNTIYF. For the CDR3, the DNA is TGTGCCAGCAGTTATGAAGGGGGGACTACTGGAAACACCATATATTTT.

In its sample, this clone was seen a few times. The chain uses TRBV28 and TRBJ1-5; possibly TRBD1 for D (6 bases). Germline CDR1 is MDHEN and CDR2 is SYDVKM. V was trimmed by 7 bases and J by 5 bases, leaving 15 bases between them. The CDR3 contains 14 residues. CDR3 loop: CASIDDQGHQPQHF. The CDR3 coding sequence is TGTGCCAGCATAGATGATCAGGGGCATCAGCCCCAGCATTTT.

The chain has TRBV7-3 and TRBJ2-6; D possibly corresponds to TRBD1 (6 bases). The CDR3 consists of 14 residues. The germline CDR1 and CDR2 sequences are SGHTA and FQGTGA. The V end was cut by 8 bases, the J end by 3 bases, with 11 bases between. The CDR3 DNA sequence: TGTGCCAGCGGTTGGGGGCGTGGGGCCAACGTCCTGACTTTC. This codes for CASGWGRGANVLTF.

This chain connects TRBV18 to TRBJ1-2; tentatively, D is TRBD1 (6 bases). The CDR3 has 18 residues. CDR1 is KGHSH and CDR2 is LQKENI in the germline V gene. Trimming shortened V by 0 bases and J by 1 base, and 18 bases separated the two germline ends. The CDR3 here is CASSPPQFQGQSNYGYTF. CDR3 coding DNA: TGTGCCAGCTCACCACCGCAGTTTCAGGGACAAAGTAACTATGGCTACACCTTC.

This chain uses TRBV14 with TRBJ2-7, with D possibly TRBD2 on 5 matching bases. This CDR3 contains 15 residues. V dropped 2 bases and J dropped 3 bases, with 14 bases sitting between them. CDR1 and CDR2 from the germline V gene are SGHDN and FVKESK. CDR3 nucleotide sequence: TGTGCCAGCAGCCAAAACCCCGGGGTCTACTACGAGCAGTACTTC. It is translated as CASSQNPGVYYEQYF.

V gene TRBV6-5 combines with J gene TRBJ1-5; D gene ambiguous. CDR3 length equals 13 residues. V was cut by 5 bases and J by 5 bases, with 10 bases left in between. Per the germline V gene, CDR1 is MNHEY and CDR2 is SVGAGI. The CDR3 DNA sequence: TGTGCCAGCAGTCCTCGACGGGATCAGCCCCAGCATTTT. This gives the protein CASSPRRDQPQHF.

The V gene is TRBV7-2, the J gene TRBJ2-3; D unresolved. Germline CDR1 and CDR2: SGHTA and FQGNSA. The V end lost 5 bases, the J end lost 6 bases, and 12 bases lay between the germline ends. The CDR3 loop spans 13 amino acids. CDR3: CASSTRLRDTQYF. In DNA, the CDR3 is TGTGCCAGCAGCACCAGACTCCGGGATACGCAGTATTTT.

This clone was recorded a few times. This sequence joins TRBV5-1 and TRBJ1-2; perhaps TRBD1 as D (5 bases). The germline gives CDR1 SGHRS, CDR2 YFSETQ. V was pared by 2 bases and J by 8 bases, with 13 bases between. The CDR3 has 13 amino acids. CDR3 residues: CASSFPGHVGYTF. CDR3 nucleotide sequence: TGCGCCAGCAGCTTTCCAGGGCATGTCGGCTACACCTTC.

The chain carries TRBV18 and TRBJ1-6; D may be TRBD1 (6 bases). CDR1 is KGHSH and CDR2 is LQKENI in the germline V gene. Trimming removed 6 bases from V and 0 bases from J, with 9 bases in between. The CDR3 is made up of 15 amino acids. This CDR3 reads CASSETGSYNSPLHF. CDR3 DNA: TGTGCCAGCTCCGAGACAGGCTCCTATAATTCACCCCTCCACTTT.

The chain has TRBV11-3 and TRBJ2-3, with 9 bases matching TRBD2. Germline CDR1 is SGHNT and CDR2 is YENEEA. Unmatched junction bases numbered 3, after V lost 3 bases and J lost 2 bases. This CDR3 is built from 15 residues. The CDR3 DNA follows: TGTGCCAGCAGCTTCTCTAGCGGGGTCACAGATACGCAGTATTTT. Protein product: CASSFSSGVTDTQYF.